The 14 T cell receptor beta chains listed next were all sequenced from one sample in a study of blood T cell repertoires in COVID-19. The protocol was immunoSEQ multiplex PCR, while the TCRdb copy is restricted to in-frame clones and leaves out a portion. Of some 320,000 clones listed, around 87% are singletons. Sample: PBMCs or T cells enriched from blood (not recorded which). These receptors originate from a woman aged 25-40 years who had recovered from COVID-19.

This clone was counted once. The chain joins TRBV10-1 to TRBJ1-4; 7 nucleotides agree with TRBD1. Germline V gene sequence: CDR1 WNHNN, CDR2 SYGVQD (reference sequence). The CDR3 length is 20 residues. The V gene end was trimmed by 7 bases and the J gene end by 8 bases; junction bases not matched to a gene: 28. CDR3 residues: CASKSGKDIPTQGVCEKLFF. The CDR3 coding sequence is TGCGCCAGCAAGAGTGGCAAGGACATTCCCACTCAGGGGGTATGCGAAAAACTGTTTTTT.

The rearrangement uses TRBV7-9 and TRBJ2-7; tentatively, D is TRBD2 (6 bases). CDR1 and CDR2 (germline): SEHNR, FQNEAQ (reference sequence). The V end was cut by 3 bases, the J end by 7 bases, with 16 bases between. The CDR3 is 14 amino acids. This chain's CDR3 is CASSLAGRAGEQYF. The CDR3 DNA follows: TGTGCCAGCAGCTTGGCGGGACGGGCTGGGGAGCAGTACTTC.

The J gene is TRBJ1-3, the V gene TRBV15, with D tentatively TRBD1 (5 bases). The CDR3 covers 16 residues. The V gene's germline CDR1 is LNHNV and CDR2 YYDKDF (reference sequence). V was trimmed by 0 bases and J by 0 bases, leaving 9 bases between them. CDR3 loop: CATSRDRGNSGNTIYF. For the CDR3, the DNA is TGTGCCACCAGCAGAGATCGGGGGAACTCTGGAAACACCATATATTTT.

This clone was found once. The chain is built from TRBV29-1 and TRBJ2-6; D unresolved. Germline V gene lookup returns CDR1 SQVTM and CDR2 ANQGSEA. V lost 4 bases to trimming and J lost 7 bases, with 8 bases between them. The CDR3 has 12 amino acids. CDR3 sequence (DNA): TGCAGCGTTGCCCCCTCCGCCAACGTCCTGACTTTC. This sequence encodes CSVAPSANVLTF. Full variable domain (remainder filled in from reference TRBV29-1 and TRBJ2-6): SAVISQKPSRDICQRGTSLTIQCQVDSQVTMMFWYRQQPGQSLTLIATANQGSEATYESGFVIDKFPISRPNLTFSTLTVSNMSPEDSSIYLCSVAPSANVLTFGAGSRLTVL.

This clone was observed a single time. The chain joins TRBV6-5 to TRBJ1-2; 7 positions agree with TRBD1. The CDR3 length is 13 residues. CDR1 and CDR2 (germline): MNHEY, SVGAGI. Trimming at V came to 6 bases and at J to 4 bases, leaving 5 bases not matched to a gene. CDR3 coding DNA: TGTGCCAGCAGGGAGACAGGGTCCTATGGCTACACCTTC. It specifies CASRETGSYGYTF.

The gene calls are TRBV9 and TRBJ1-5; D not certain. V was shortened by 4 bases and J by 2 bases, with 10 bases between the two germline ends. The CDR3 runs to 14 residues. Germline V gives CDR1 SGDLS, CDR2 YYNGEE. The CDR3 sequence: CASSRLGGNQPQHF. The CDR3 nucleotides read TGTGCCAGCAGCCGACTGGGAGGCAATCAGCCCCAGCATTTT.

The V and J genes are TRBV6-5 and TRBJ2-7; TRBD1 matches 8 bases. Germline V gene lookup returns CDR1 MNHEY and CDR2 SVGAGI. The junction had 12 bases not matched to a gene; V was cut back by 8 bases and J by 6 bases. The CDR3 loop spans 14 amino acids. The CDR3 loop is CASLPGQVGSEQYF. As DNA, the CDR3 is TGTGCCAGCCTGCCGGGACAGGTTGGGTCCGAGCAGTACTTC.

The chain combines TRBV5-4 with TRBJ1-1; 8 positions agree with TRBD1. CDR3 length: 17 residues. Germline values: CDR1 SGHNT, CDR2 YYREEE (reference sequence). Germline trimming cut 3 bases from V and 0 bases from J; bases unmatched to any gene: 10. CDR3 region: CASSSAGQGIMNTEAFF. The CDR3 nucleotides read TGTGCCAGCAGCTCGGCCGGACAGGGTATCATGAACACTGAAGCTTTCTTT.

The CDR3, as DNA: TGTGCCAGCAACCTTTGGGGGGACACCCGAAGCGGGGCCCAGCATTTT. Translated, it gives CASNLWGDTRSGAQHF. The V gene is TRBV28, the J gene TRBJ1-5; D might be TRBD1 (6 bases). This CDR3 is 16 amino acids long. Germline values: CDR1 MDHEN, CDR2 SYDVKM. Trimming shortened V by 7 bases and J by 11 bases, and 27 bases separated the two germline ends.

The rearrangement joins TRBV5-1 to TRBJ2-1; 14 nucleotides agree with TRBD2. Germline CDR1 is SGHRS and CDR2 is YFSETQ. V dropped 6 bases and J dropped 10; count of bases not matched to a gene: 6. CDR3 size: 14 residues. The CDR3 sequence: CASTTSGGVWEQFF. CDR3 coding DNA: TGCGCCAGCACGACTAGCGGGGGGGTGTGGGAGCAGTTCTTC. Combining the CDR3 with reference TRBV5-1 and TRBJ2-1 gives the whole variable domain KAGVTQTPRYLIKTRGQQVTLSCSPISGHRSVSWYQQTPGQGLQFLFEYFSETQRNKGNFPGRFSGRQFSNSRSEMNVSTLELGDSALYLCASTTSGGVWEQFFGPGTRLTVL.

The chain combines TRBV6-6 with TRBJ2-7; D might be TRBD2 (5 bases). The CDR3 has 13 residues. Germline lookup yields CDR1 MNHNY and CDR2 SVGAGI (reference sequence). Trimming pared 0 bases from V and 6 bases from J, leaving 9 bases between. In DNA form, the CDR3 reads TGTGCCAGCAGTTACTCGATACTAGGCGAGCAGTACTTC. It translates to CASSYSILGEQYF.

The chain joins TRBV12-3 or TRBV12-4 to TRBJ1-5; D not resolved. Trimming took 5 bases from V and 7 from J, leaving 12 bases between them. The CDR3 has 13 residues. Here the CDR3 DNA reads TGTGCCAGCAGTAACGTCGAGGGCCAGCCCCAGCATTTT. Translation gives CASSNVEGQPQHF.

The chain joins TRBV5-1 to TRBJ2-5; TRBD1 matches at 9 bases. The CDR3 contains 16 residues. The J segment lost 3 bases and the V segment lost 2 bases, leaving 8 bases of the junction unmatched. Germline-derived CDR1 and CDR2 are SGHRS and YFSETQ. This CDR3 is CASSLFGTGYEETQYF. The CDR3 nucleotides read TGCGCCAGCAGCTTATTCGGGACAGGGTACGAAGAGACCCAGTACTTC.

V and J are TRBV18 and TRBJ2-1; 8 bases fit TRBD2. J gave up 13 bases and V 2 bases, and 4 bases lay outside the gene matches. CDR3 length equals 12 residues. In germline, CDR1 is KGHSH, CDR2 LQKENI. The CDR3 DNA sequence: TGTGCCAGCTCACCAGGCCGGGGGGGACAGTTCTTC. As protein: CASSPGRGGQFF.